This is a list of T cell receptor beta chains from one sample in a study of PD-1 and CTLA-4 blockade in melanoma. Sequencing was performed with immunoSEQ multiplex PCR; in TCRdb, only in-frame clones are kept and a portion is missing. The sample lists around 16,000 clones; approximately 63% were seen once. The source material was CD8+ T cells from peripheral blood, sampled from a patient given anti-PD-1 treatment. The source is a human donor with melanoma. CDR3s include the opening cysteine and the closing phenylalanine or tryptophan. D genes are given only for firm matches. Clone size is stated in some rows and not others, as once, few, many or a class when expanded.

v_gene,d_gene,abundance,j_gene,CDR3aa,CDR3nt
TRBV2,.,few,TRBJ2-1,CASSAGLQTSGNEQFF,TGTGCCAGCAGCGCGGGACTCCAAACTTCGGGAAATGAGCAGTTCTTC
TRBV7-6,.,.,TRBJ1-4,CASSLDPTTNEKLFF,TGTGCCAGCAGCTTAGACCCCACAACTAATGAAAAACTGTTTTTT
TRBV7-9,.,.,TRBJ1-1,CASSFSPGGGNTEAFF,TGTGCCAGCAGCTTTTCCCCCGGAGGGGGGAACACTGAAGCTTTCTTT
TRBV12-3/TRBV12-4,.,.,TRBJ2-5,CASSWGAQETQYF,TGTGCCAGCAGTTGGGGGGCGCAAGAGACCCAGTACTTC
TRBV28,TRBD1,.,TRBJ1-2,CASSLGQANYGYTF,TGTGCCAGCAGTTTGGGACAGGCAAACTATGGCTACACCTTC
TRBV28,.,.,TRBJ1-4,CASITNRATNEKLFF,TGTGCCAGCATCACCAACAGAGCAACTAATGAAAAACTGTTTTTT
TRBV7-6,TRBD1,.,TRBJ2-2,CASSTPQGVTGTGELFF,TGTGCCAGCAGCACACCCCAGGGGGTGACGGGCACCGGGGAGCTGTTTTTT
TRBV18,.,.,TRBJ2-7,CASSPRVRSSYEQYF,TGTGCCAGCTCACCAAGGGTCAGGAGCTCCTACGAGCAGTACTTC
TRBV4-1,.,.,TRBJ1-3,CASSQSPTGRGSGNTIYF,TGCGCCAGCAGCCAAAGCCCGACAGGCCGTGGCTCTGGAAACACCATATATTTT
TRBV7-9,TRBD1,.,TRBJ2-7,CASSLADRAHEQYF,TGTGCCAGCAGCTTAGCGGACAGGGCCCACGAGCAGTACTTC
TRBV4-1,.,.,TRBJ1-1,CASSQGQLNTEAFF,TGCGCCAGCAGCCAAGGACAGCTGAACACTGAAGCTTTCTTT
TRBV5-8,.,once,TRBJ1-2,CASSLESVYGYTF,TGTGCCAGCAGCTTGGAGTCAGTCTATGGCTACACCTTC
TRBV6-6,.,.,TRBJ2-7,CASTTGYEQYF,TGTGCCAGCACCACCGGCTACGAGCAGTACTTC
TRBV30,TRBD1,medium-sized,TRBJ1-1,CAWSVTGEDTEAFF,TGTGCCTGGAGTGTAACAGGGGAGGACACTGAAGCTTTCTTT